This T cell receptor beta chain was found in a study of T-cell memory formation after mild COVID-19. Study-level points and caveats: Mainly CM and EM harbored the contracting CD4+ clones; mainly EMRA harbored the CD8+ ones.

Each CDR3 protein is one row after TCRdb ran MiXCR on the 5' RACE reads. The sample has about 350,000 distinct CDR3 sequences, 28% seen once. Points on this clonotype: Its antigen is currently unknown.

Sequencing was performed on PBMCs or a T cell subset sorted from them (not recorded which). This sequence originates from an adult woman who had mild COVID-19 (a few samples of this study predate the infection). Cell type and time point are not known.

The CDR3 DNA is TGTGCCAGCAGCTTAGATGGCGTCGGCTACGAGCAGTACTTC. Translation gives CASSLDGVGYEQYF. This chain uses TRBV11-2 with TRBJ2-7; D is unclear. CDR1 and CDR2 from the germline V gene are SGHAT and FQNNGV. The ends were cut back, 0 bases at V and 3 bases at J, with 9 bases in the middle. CDR3 length: 14 amino acids.